Below, one T cell receptor (beta chain) is given with its context. No antigen is known for it. This specimen comes from a study of OX40 agonist ivuxolimab in advanced cancers. Study summary: Allowance was made for prior anti-PD-1, anti-PD-L1 or anti-CTLA-4 therapy, and roughly 39% had some.

Cycle 7 day 1, cycle 4 day 1, and baseline were the timepoints at which blood was sampled. General study points: It was not determined which antigens were specifically recognized by the peripheral T cells that had undergone clonal expansion.

TCRdb keeps only in-frame clones here, not all; method: immunoSEQ multiplex PCR. Of approximately 90,000 clones detected, about 90% appear once; the ten largest clones hold 8.7%. Germline CDR1 is SGHAT and CDR2 is FQDESV (reference sequence). Trimming took 1 base from V and 3 from J, leaving 15 bases between them. CDR3 length equals 17 residues. The receptor was derived from an adult with an advanced solid tumor such as melanoma, head and neck, liver or kidney cancer. V and J are TRBV11-1 and TRBJ2-2, with unresolved D. The sequencing used CD4+ or CD8+ T cells sorted from blood, collected in a trial of the OX40 agonist ivuxolimab. DNA for the CDR3: TGTGCCAGCAGCTTAGGGAGTAGAGCAGTATACACCGGGGAGCTGTTTTTT. Protein sequence: CASSLGSRAVYTGELFF.